A selection of T cell receptor beta chains follows, all from one sample in a study of blood T cell repertoires in COVID-19. The data were produced by immunoSEQ multiplex PCR, yet TCRdb's version contains in-frame clones alone and is incomplete. The data contain 9,500 to 12,000 clones, roughly 80% of them seen just once; the ten biggest clones take up more than 6.5%. The sample taken for sequencing was peripheral blood. The receptors were sampled from a man aged 70-80 years with active COVID-19. Both conserved end residues are part of each CDR3. A D gene is named only where the DNA matches it firmly. Size is stated for part of the rows, as once, few or many counts, or as a class when the clone is expanded.

j_gene: TRBJ2-7
abundance: -
d_gene: -
len: 14
v_gene: TRBV27
CDR3nt: TGTGCCAGCAGTTTGACACACTTATCTTACGAGCAGTACTTC
CDR3aa: CASSLTHLSYEQYF

j_gene: TRBJ1-5
abundance: -
d_gene: -
len: 14
v_gene: TRBV24-1
CDR3nt: TGTGCCACCAGTGATGGGGCAGCTGCTCAGCCCCAGCATTTT
CDR3aa: CATSDGAAAQPQHF

j_gene: TRBJ1-2
abundance: -
d_gene: TRBD1
len: 15
v_gene: TRBV12-5
CDR3nt: TGTGCTAGTGGTTTGGCCGCAGGGGGCGAGGGGGGCTACACCTTC
CDR3aa: CASGLAAGGEGGYTF

j_gene: TRBJ2-3
abundance: -
d_gene: -
len: 12
v_gene: TRBV6-1
CDR3nt: TGTGCCAGCAGTGAATCCTCTTATACGCAGTATTTT
CDR3aa: CASSESSYTQYF

j_gene: TRBJ2-2
abundance: -
d_gene: -
len: 15
v_gene: TRBV2
CDR3nt: TGTGCCAGCAGTGGACAGCCTACGAACACCGGGGAGCTGTTTTTT
CDR3aa: CASSGQPTNTGELFF

j_gene: TRBJ1-2
abundance: -
d_gene: TRBD1
len: 13
v_gene: TRBV7-2
CDR3nt: TGTGCCAGCAGCCAAAGACAGGGTAGAGGCTACACCTTC
CDR3aa: CASSQRQGRGYTF

j_gene: TRBJ1-2
abundance: once
d_gene: TRBD1
len: 14
v_gene: TRBV7-2
CDR3nt: TGTGCCAGCAGCTTTAGGGACAGGGTTGATGGCTACACCTTC
CDR3aa: CASSFRDRVDGYTF

j_gene: TRBJ2-2
abundance: once
d_gene: -
len: 16
v_gene: TRBV7-8
CDR3nt: TGTGCCAGCAGCTTAACGCAGGTCCTTAACACCGGGGAGCTGTTTTTT
CDR3aa: CASSLTQVLNTGELFF

j_gene: TRBJ2-3
abundance: -
d_gene: TRBD2
len: 13
v_gene: TRBV14
CDR3nt: TGTGCCAGCAGCCGGACTAGCCCAGATACGCAGTATTTT
CDR3aa: CASSRTSPDTQYF

j_gene: TRBJ1-5
abundance: few
d_gene: -
len: 15
v_gene: TRBV19
CDR3nt: TGTGCCAGTAGTCCCCAACCTGAGGGCAATCAGCCCCAGCATTTT
CDR3aa: CASSPQPEGNQPQHF

j_gene: TRBJ1-3
abundance: -
d_gene: -
len: 13
v_gene: TRBV7-2
CDR3nt: TGTGCCAGCAGTGCAGGGTTTGGAAACACCATATATTTT
CDR3aa: CASSAGFGNTIYF

j_gene: TRBJ2-1
abundance: -
d_gene: -
len: 13
v_gene: TRBV6-5
CDR3nt: TGTGCCAGCAGTTACTCTCCGGGATTCAAGCAGTTCTTC
CDR3aa: CASSYSPGFKQFF

j_gene: TRBJ1-6
abundance: -
d_gene: -
len: 18
v_gene: TRBV21-1
CDR3nt: TGTGCCAGCAACCGGGACAACCCACGGAGCTCCTATAATTCACCCCTCCACTTT
CDR3aa: CASNRDNPRSSYNSPLHF

j_gene: TRBJ1-5
abundance: few
d_gene: -
len: 13
v_gene: TRBV7-9
CDR3nt: TGTGCCAGCAGCTTAGGGCAGAATCAGCCCCAGCATTTT
CDR3aa: CASSLGQNQPQHF

j_gene: TRBJ2-1
abundance: few
d_gene: TRBD2
len: 16
v_gene: TRBV4-1
CDR3nt: TGCGCCAGCAGCCAAGGGGTACTAGCGGAATACAATGAGCAGTTCTTC
CDR3aa: CASSQGVLAEYNEQFF

j_gene: TRBJ1-4
abundance: few
d_gene: -
len: 15
v_gene: TRBV4-1
CDR3nt: TGCGCCAGCAGCCAAGATAACGGACACCGTGAAAAACTGTTTTTT
CDR3aa: CASSQDNGHREKLFF

j_gene: TRBJ2-1
abundance: -
d_gene: -
len: 15
v_gene: TRBV5-6
CDR3nt: TGTGCCAGCAGCTTAAGGAGGGTCTCCCTAGGGGAGCAGTTCTTC
CDR3aa: CASSLRRVSLGEQFF

j_gene: TRBJ1-4
abundance: -
d_gene: -
len: 15
v_gene: TRBV28
CDR3nt: TGTGCCAGCAGGACGCCGGGAGTCTCGATTGAAAAACTGTTTTTT
CDR3aa: CASRTPGVSIEKLFF

j_gene: TRBJ1-1
abundance: -
d_gene: -
len: 13
v_gene: TRBV19
CDR3nt: TGTGCCAGTAGTATTTCCGGGGACACTGAAGCTTTCTTT
CDR3aa: CASSISGDTEAFF

j_gene: TRBJ1-2
abundance: -
d_gene: TRBD1
len: 13
v_gene: TRBV18
CDR3nt: TGTGCCAGCTCATCCACAGGGGGCGATGGCTACACCTTC
CDR3aa: CASSSTGGDGYTF

j_gene: TRBJ2-4
abundance: -
d_gene: -
len: 14
v_gene: TRBV19
CDR3nt: TGTGCCAGTAGTTCGGACAGAGCCAAAAACATTCAGTACTTC
CDR3aa: CASSSDRAKNIQYF

j_gene: TRBJ2-7
abundance: -
d_gene: TRBD1
len: 13
v_gene: TRBV12-3/TRBV12-4
CDR3nt: TGTGCCAGCAGTGGCGGGACAGGGTACGAGCAGTACTTC
CDR3aa: CASSGGTGYEQYF

j_gene: TRBJ1-4
abundance: -
d_gene: -
len: 14
v_gene: TRBV19
CDR3nt: TGTGCCAGTAGTATATCGGTGTCTAATGAAAAACTGTTTTTT
CDR3aa: CASSISVSNEKLFF